Below are 18 T cell receptor beta chains sequenced from a single sample in a study of cytomegalovirus exposure and HLA in healthy donors (dated by TCRdb to 2016 to 2017). Library preparation was by the immunoSEQ multiplex PCR assay. Drawn from immuneACCESS, this table holds only the in-frame rearrangements with V and J called that TCRdb kept. Clones are partly lost; checked studies trace under half to an unresolved V gene and leave the rest unexplained. Present in this sample are 65,000 to 70,000 clones, roughly nine tenths of which were seen just once. The top ten hold 3% to 3.5% of the sample. The source material was PBMCs. The source of these receptors is a man aged 18 to 30 in good health and CMV-seronegative.

The chain links TRBV28 to TRBJ1-1; TRBD1 might be the D (6 bases). Per germline, CDR1 MDHEN and CDR2 SYDVKM. This CDR3 contains 14 residues. The V gene lost 6 bases and the J gene lost 0 bases, with 11 bases spanning the gap. CDR3 loop: CASRFRGMNTEAFF. The CDR3 DNA follows: TGTGCCAGCAGATTCAGGGGAATGAACACTGAAGCTTTCTTT.

The gene calls are TRBV28 and TRBJ1-2; 12 positions agree with TRBD1. The CDR3 loop spans 17 amino acids. V lost 4 bases and J lost 8; bases outside the gene matches: 14. The germline V gene encodes CDR1 MDHEN and CDR2 SYDVKM. In nucleotides, the CDR3 is TGTGCCAGCAGTTCCCTTTTCTGGGACAGGGGGCTACAAGGCTACACCTTC. It translates to CASSSLFWDRGLQGYTF.

This chain connects TRBV6-5 to TRBJ1-1, with a possible D match to TRBD1 (5 bases). V shed 0 bases and J shed 11 bases, with 13 bases lying between them. The CDR3 is 13 residues long. Germline loops: CDR1 MNHEY, CDR2 SVGAGI. The CDR3 DNA sequence: TGTGCCAGCAGTTACTCGAACAGGCAATGGGCTTTCTTT. Amino acid sequence: CASSYSNRQWAFF.

This chain connects TRBV7-8 to TRBJ1-2, with TRBD1 identical over 8 bases. J lost 6 bases, V lost 5 bases, and 14 bases had no gene match. The V gene's germline CDR1 is SGHVS and CDR2 FQNEAQ. The CDR3 is 16 residues long. Here the CDR3 reads CASSIVGTGEGHGYTF. The CDR3 nucleotides are TGTGCCAGCAGCATAGTAGGGACAGGAGAGGGTCATGGCTACACCTTC. Looking up the rest from reference TRBV7-8 and TRBJ1-2 gives the full variable domain: GAGVSQSPRYKVAKRGQDVALRCDPISGHVSLFWYQQALGQGPEFLTYFQNEAQLDKSGLPSDRFFAERPEGSVSTLKIQRTQQEDSAVYLCASSIVGTGEGHGYTFGSGTRLTVV.

This sequence joins TRBV5-1 and TRBJ1-1, with 8 bases identical to TRBD1. Germline V gene data show CDR1 as SGHRS and CDR2 as YFSETQ. The J segment lost 8 bases and the V segment lost 4 bases, leaving 10 bases of the junction unmatched. The CDR3 spans 14 residues. DNA of the CDR3: TGCGCCAGCAGCCTAGGACAGGGCCGGGGGGAAGCTTTCTTT. Residues: CASSLGQGRGEAFF. Full variable domain (remainder filled in from reference TRBV5-1 and TRBJ1-1): KAGVTQTPRYLIKTRGQQVTLSCSPISGHRSVSWYQQTPGQGLQFLFEYFSETQRNKGNFPGRFSGRQFSNSRSEMNVSTLELGDSALYLCASSLGQGRGEAFFGQGTRLTVV.

A few counts support this clone. The rearrangement joins TRBV7-3 to TRBJ2-1, with D unclear. Trimming took 0 bases from V and 3 from J, leaving 9 bases between them. Germline assignment: CDR1 SGHTA and CDR2 FQGTGA. CDR3 length: 15 residues. CDR3 sequence reads: CASSLTLVGYNEQFF. CDR3 DNA sequence: TGTGCCAGCAGCTTAACCCTAGTCGGCTACAATGAGCAGTTCTTC.

This CDR3 reads CASSIAQGGSQPQHF. CDR3 bases: TGTGCCAGTAGTATAGCTCAGGGGGGTTCTCAGCCCCAGCATTTT. The V gene is TRBV19, the J gene TRBJ1-5; 7 bases line up with TRBD1. Germline CDR1 LNHDA, CDR2 SQIVND (reference sequence). This CDR3 has 15 residues. The trim removed 1 base at V and 6 bases at J, leaving 6 bases unmatched.

This sequence joins TRBV30 and TRBJ2-4; D may be TRBD2 (6 bases). This CDR3 is built from 15 residues. The V and J ends lost 0 bases and 8 bases respectively, with 17 bases between them. CDR1 is GTSNPN, CDR2 SVGIG, per germline (reference sequence). CDR3 DNA sequence: TGTGCCTGGAGTGTGGGACTGGGCCGTTTGGACATTCAGTACTTC. Translating gives CAWSVGLGRLDIQYF.

The table lists this clone with a few counts. The chain carries TRBV29-1 and TRBJ1-5, with D unresolved. Looked up from germline, CDR1 is SQVTM and CDR2 is ANQGSEA. This CDR3 is built from 13 residues. V lost 5 bases, J lost 5 bases, and 13 bases lay in between. The CDR3, as DNA: TGCAGCGTTACGGGCGGGGAGGATCAGCCCCAGCATTTT. As protein: CSVTGGEDQPQHF.

Written as DNA, the CDR3 is TGTGCCAGCAGCTCCCATGGGGGGACAGGGTTTGAAAAACTGTTTTTT. It is translated as CASSSHGGTGFEKLFF. The chain has TRBV9 and TRBJ1-4, with 9 bases that match TRBD1. CDR1 is SGDLS and CDR2 is YYNGEE in the germline V gene. V gave up 4 bases and J gave up 7 bases; unmatched junction bases: 11. The CDR3 is 16 residues long.

This rearrangement joins TRBV7-2 to TRBJ2-1; 8 bases are a match to TRBD2. The length of the CDR3 is 16 residues. Germline loops: CDR1 SGHTA, CDR2 FQGNSA. Germline trimming cut 5 bases from V and 8 bases from J; bases unmatched to any gene: 14. CDR3 protein: CASSPRGAAGVHEQFF. CDR3 DNA: TGTGCCAGCAGCCCGAGGGGGGCAGCGGGAGTACATGAGCAGTTCTTC. The full variable domain, with the rest looked up from reference TRBV7-2 and TRBJ2-1, is GAGVSQSPSNKVTEKGKDVELRCDPISGHTALYWYRQSLGQGLEFLIYFQGNSAPDKSGLPSDRFSAERTGGSVSTLTIQRTQQEDSAVYLCASSPRGAAGVHEQFFGPGTRLTVL.

This clone was counted once. This sequence joins TRBV7-2 and TRBJ2-7; TRBD2 aligns across 10 bases. Unmatched junction bases numbered 8, after V lost 5 bases and J lost 4 bases. This CDR3 region has 15 residues. Germline V gene lookup returns CDR1 SGHTA and CDR2 FQGNSA. The CDR3 spells CASSLIAGGGYEQYF. The CDR3 nucleotides are TGTGCCAGCAGCCTCATAGCGGGAGGCGGGTACGAGCAGTACTTC.

The chain combines TRBV27 with TRBJ2-5, with D maybe TRBD1 (6 bases). This CDR3 is built from 16 residues. Trimming pared 6 bases from V and 2 bases from J, leaving 19 bases between. Germline V gene sequence: CDR1 MNHEY, CDR2 SMNVEV (reference sequence). The DNA for the CDR3 is TGTGCCAGCAGCCGCGAACAGGGAAGAGGGCAAGAGACCCAGTACTTC. This gives the protein CASSREQGRGQETQYF.

The chain joins TRBV6-1 to TRBJ1-2; D perhaps matches TRBD1 (6 bases). Germline values: CDR1 MNHNS, CDR2 SASEGT. V gave up 8 bases and J gave up 5 bases, with 21 bases separating them. The CDR3 loop spans 15 amino acids. CDR3 residues: CASEPRGAIGYGYTF. CDR3 in DNA: TGTGCCAGCGAGCCCCGGGGGGCGATCGGGTATGGCTACACCTTC.

This rearrangement joins TRBV28 to TRBJ2-3; 8 bases line up with TRBD2. J gave up 10 bases and V 4 bases, and 19 bases lay outside the gene matches. Germline V gives CDR1 MDHEN, CDR2 SYDVKM. The CDR3 is 17 residues long. The CDR3 loop is CASSSPGDGRASVAQYF. The CDR3 DNA is TGTGCCAGCAGTTCCCCCGGGGACGGGAGGGCCTCTGTGGCGCAGTATTTT.

This rearrangement joins TRBV7-2 to TRBJ2-1; no clear D. CDR1 is SGHTA and CDR2 is FQGNSA in the germline V gene. V was shortened by 2 bases and J by 0 bases, with 8 bases between the two germline ends. This CDR3 has 15 residues. CDR3 protein: CASSLRRSSYNEQFF. The CDR3 nucleotides are TGTGCCAGCAGCTTACGGCGGAGCTCCTACAATGAGCAGTTCTTC. Together with reference TRBV7-2 and TRBJ2-1, the CDR3 gives the full variable domain: GAGVSQSPSNKVTEKGKDVELRCDPISGHTALYWYRQSLGQGLEFLIYFQGNSAPDKSGLPSDRFSAERTGGSVSTLTIQRTQQEDSAVYLCASSLRRSSYNEQFFGPGTRLTVL.

The chain is built from TRBV2 and TRBJ1-4; possibly TRBD1 for D (5 bases). The CDR3 is 13 residues long. Germline V CDR1 and CDR2: SNHLY, FYNNEI. Trimming removed 6 bases from V and 11 bases from J, with 16 bases in between. The CDR3: CASRLEGLSKLFF. In DNA form, the CDR3 reads TGTGCCAGCAGACTGGAGGGGTTAAGTAAACTGTTTTTT.

The chain is built from TRBV18 and TRBJ2-5; 8 bases match TRBD1. J was trimmed by 2 bases and V by 3 bases; bases with no gene match: 2. This CDR3 is built from 14 residues. Germline lookup yields CDR1 KGHSH and CDR2 LQKENI. This CDR3 is CASSPTGVQETQYF. The CDR3 DNA is TGTGCCAGCTCACCGACAGGGGTGCAAGAGACCCAGTACTTC.